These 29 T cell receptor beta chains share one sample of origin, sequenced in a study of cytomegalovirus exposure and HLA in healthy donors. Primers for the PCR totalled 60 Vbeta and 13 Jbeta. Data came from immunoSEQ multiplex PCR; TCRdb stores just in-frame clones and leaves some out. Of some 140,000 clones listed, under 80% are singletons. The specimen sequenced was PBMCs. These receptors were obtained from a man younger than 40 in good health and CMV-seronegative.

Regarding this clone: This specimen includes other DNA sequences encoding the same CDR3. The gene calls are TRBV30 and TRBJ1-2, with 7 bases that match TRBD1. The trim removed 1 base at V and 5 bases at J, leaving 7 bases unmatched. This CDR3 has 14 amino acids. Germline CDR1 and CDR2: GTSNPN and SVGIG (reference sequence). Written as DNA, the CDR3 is TGTGCCTGGAGTGGAGCTGGACAGGAGTATGGCTACACCTTC. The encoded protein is CAWSGAGQEYGYTF.

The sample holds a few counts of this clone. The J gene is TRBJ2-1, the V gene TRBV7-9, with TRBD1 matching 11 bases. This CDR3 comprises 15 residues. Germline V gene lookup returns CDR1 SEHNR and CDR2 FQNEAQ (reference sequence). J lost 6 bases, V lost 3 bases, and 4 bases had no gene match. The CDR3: CASSFWTGGPNEQFF. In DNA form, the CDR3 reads TGTGCCAGCAGCTTCTGGACAGGGGGCCCCAATGAGCAGTTCTTC. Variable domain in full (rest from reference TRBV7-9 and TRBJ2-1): DTGVSQNPRHKITKRGQNVTFRCDPISEHNRLYWYRQTLGQGPEFLTYFQNEAQLEKSRLLSDRFSAERPKGSFSTLEIQRTEQGDSAMYLCASSFWTGGPNEQFFGPGTRLTVL.

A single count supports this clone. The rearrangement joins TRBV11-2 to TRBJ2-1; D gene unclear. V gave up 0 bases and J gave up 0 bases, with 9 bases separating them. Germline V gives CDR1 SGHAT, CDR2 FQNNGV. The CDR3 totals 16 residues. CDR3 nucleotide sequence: TGTGCCAGCAGCTTAGACTCTTGGAGCTCCTACAATGAGCAGTTCTTC. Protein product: CASSLDSWSSYNEQFF.

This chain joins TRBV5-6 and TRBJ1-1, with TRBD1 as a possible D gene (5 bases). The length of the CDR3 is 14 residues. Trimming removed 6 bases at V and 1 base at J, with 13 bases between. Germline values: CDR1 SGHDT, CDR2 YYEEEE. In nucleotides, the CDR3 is TGTGCCAGCACCTCGGGGGTACGGAACACTGAAGCTTTCTTT. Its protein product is CASTSGVRNTEAFF.

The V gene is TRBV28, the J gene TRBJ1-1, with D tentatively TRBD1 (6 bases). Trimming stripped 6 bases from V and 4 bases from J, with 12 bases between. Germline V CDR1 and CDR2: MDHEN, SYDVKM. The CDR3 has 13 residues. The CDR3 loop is CASRLGGGTEAFF. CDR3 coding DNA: TGTGCCAGCAGGTTAGGGGGAGGCACTGAAGCTTTCTTT. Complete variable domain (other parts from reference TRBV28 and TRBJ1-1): DVKVTQSSRYLVKRTGEKVFLECVQDMDHENMFWYRQDPGLGLRLIYFSYDVKMKEKGDIPEGYSVSREKKERFSLILESASTNQTSMYLCASRLGGGTEAFFGQGTRLTVV.

CDR3 protein: CASSRTGKTEAFF. DNA for the CDR3: TGTGCCAGCAGTAGGACGGGGAAGACTGAAGCTTTCTTT. The V gene is TRBV25-1, the J gene TRBJ1-1; D uncertain. Germline V gene lookup returns CDR1 MGHDK and CDR2 SYGVNS. V was trimmed by 5 bases and J by 5 bases, leaving 12 bases between them. The CDR3 extends over 13 amino acids.

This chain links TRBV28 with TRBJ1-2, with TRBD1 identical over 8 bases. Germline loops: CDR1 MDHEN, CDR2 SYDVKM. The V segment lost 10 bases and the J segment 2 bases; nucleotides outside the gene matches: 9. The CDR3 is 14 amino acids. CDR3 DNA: TGTGCCACCCGAGGGGACAGGAAAAACTATGGCTACACCTTC. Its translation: CATRGDRKNYGYTF.

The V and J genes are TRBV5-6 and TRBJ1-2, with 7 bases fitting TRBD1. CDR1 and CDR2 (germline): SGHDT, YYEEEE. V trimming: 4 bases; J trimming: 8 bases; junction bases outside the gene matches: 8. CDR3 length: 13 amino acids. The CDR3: CASSQGTADGYTF. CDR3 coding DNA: TGTGCCAGCAGCCAAGGGACAGCAGACGGCTACACCTTC.

Here the CDR3 reads CASRTYSGTVNTEAFF. CDR3 bases: TGTGCCAGTAGAACTTATTCCGGGACAGTTAACACTGAAGCTTTCTTT. The gene calls are TRBV19 and TRBJ1-1; 7 bases are a match to TRBD1. The V and J ends lost 6 bases and 2 bases, in that order; junction bases with no gene match: 12. Germline CDR1 and CDR2: LNHDA and SQIVND (reference sequence). CDR3 length equals 16 residues.

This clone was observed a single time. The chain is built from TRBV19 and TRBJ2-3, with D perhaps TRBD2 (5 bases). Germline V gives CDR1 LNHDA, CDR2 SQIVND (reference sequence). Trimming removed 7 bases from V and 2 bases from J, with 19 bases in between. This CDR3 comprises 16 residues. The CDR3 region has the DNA TGTGCCAGTACCCAAAGAGGGAGCAAACTCACAGATACGCAGTATTTT. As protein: CASTQRGSKLTDTQYF.

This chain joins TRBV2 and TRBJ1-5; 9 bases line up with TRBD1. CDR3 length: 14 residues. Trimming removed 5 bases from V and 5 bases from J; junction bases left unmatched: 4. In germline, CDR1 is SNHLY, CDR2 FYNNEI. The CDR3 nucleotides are TGTGCCAGCAGTTTCACAGGGGGCGATCAGCCCCAGCATTTT. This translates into CASSFTGGDQPQHF.

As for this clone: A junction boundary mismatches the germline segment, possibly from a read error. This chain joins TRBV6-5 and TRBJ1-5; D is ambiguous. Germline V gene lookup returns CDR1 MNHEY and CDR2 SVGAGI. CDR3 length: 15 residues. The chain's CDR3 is CASSPDGYSNQPQNF. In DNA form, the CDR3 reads TGTGCCAGCAGCCCCGACGGGTATAGCAATCAGCCCCAGAATTTT.

CDR3 nucleotide sequence: TGTGCCAGCAGCTCGAGGACAGACAATGAGCAGTTCTTC. It specifies CASSSRTDNEQFF. This chain joins TRBV5-5 and TRBJ2-1; tentative D call: TRBD1 (6 bases). V shed 3 bases and J shed 5 bases, with 9 bases lying between them. Germline values: CDR1 SGHKS, CDR2 YYEKEE (reference sequence). The CDR3 is made up of 13 amino acids.

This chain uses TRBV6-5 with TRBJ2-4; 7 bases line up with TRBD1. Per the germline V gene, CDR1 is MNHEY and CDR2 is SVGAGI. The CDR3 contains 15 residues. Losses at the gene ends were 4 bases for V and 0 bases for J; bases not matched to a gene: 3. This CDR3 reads CASSSGGVAKNIQYF. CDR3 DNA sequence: TGTGCCAGCAGTTCAGGGGGTGTAGCCAAAAACATTCAGTACTTC.

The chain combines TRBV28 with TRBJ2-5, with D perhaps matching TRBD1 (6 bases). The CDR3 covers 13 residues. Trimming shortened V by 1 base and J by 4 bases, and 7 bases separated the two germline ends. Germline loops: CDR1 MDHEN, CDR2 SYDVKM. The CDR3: CASSLSGVETQYF. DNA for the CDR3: TGTGCCAGCAGTTTATCAGGGGTAGAGACCCAGTACTTC.

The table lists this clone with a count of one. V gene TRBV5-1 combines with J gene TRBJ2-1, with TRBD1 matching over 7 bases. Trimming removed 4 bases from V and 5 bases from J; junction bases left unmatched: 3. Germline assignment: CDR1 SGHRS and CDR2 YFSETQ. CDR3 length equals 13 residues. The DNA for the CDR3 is TGCGCCAGCAGCCCTGGGACAGACAATGAGCAGTTCTTC. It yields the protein CASSPGTDNEQFF.

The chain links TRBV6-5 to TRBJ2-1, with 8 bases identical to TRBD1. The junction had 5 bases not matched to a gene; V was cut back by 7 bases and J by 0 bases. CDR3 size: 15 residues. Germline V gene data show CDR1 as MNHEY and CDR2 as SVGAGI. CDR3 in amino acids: CASKSGGSSYNEQFF. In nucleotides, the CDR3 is TGTGCCAGCAAGTCAGGGGGCAGCTCCTACAATGAGCAGTTCTTC.

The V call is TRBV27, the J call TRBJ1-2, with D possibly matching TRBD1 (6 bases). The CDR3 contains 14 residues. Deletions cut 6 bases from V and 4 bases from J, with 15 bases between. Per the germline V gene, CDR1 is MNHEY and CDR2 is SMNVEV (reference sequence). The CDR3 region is CASRGRGTPYGYTF. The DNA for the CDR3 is TGTGCCAGCAGGGGAAGGGGGACCCCCTATGGCTACACCTTC.

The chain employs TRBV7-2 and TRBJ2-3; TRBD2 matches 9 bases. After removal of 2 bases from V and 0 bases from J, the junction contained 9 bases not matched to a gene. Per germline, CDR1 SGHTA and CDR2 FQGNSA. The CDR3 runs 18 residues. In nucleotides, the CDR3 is TGTGCCAGCAGCTTACCGGACCAGCGGGGGGCTAGCACAGATACGCAGTATTTT. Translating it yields CASSLPDQRGASTDTQYF. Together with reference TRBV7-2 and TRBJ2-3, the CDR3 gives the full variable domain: GAGVSQSPSNKVTEKGKDVELRCDPISGHTALYWYRQSLGQGLEFLIYFQGNSAPDKSGLPSDRFSAERTGGSVSTLTIQRTQQEDSAVYLCASSLPDQRGASTDTQYFGPGTRLTVL.

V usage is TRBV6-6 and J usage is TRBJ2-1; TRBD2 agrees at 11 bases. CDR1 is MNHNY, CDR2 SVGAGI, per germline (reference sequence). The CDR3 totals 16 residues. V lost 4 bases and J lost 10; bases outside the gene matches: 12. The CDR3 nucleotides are TGTGCCAGCAGTTCATCGGGACTAGCGGCGGTATGGGAGCAGTTCTTC. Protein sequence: CASSSSGLAAVWEQFF.

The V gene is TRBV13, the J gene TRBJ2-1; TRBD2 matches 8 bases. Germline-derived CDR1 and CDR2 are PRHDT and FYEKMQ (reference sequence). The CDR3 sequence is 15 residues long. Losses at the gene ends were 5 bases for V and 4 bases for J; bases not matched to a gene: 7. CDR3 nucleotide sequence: TGTGCCAGCAGCCCGACCGGGGGGGGGTACAATGAGCAGTTCTTC. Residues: CASSPTGGGYNEQFF.

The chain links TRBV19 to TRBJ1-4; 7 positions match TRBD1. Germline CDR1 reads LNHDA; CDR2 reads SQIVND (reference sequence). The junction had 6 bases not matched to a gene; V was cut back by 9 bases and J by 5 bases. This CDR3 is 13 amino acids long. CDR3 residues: CASRTGVNEKLFF. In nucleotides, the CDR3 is TGTGCCAGCAGGACAGGAGTGAATGAAAAACTGTTTTTT.

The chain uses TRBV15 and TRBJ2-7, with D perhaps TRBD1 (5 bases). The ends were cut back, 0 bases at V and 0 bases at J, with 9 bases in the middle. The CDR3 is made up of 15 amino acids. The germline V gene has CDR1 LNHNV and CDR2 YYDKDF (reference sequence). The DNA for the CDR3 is TGTGCCACCAGCAGAGATCCAGGGTACTCCTACGAGCAGTACTTC. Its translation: CATSRDPGYSYEQYF.

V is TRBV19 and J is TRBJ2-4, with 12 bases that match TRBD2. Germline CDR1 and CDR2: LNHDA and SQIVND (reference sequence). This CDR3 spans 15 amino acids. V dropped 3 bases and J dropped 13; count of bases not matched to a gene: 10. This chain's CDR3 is CASSMELAGGEGQYF. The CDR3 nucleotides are TGTGCCAGTAGTATGGAACTAGCGGGGGGCGAGGGGCAGTACTTC.

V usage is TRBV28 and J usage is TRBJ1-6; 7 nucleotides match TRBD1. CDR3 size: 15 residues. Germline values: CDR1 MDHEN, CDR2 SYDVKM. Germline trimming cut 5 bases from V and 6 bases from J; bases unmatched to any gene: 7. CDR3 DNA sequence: TGTGCCAGCAGTCCAGACAGGGCCAGTAATTCACCCCTCCACTTT. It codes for CASSPDRASNSPLHF.

The CDR3 is CASSFPGQTGYNEQFF. CDR3 nucleotides: TGTGCCAGCAGTTTCCCGGGACAGACCGGCTACAATGAGCAGTTCTTC. The V gene is TRBV28, the J gene TRBJ2-1, with 7 bases aligning to TRBD1. The germline gives CDR1 MDHEN, CDR2 SYDVKM. The CDR3 is 16 amino acids. With V trimmed by 3 bases and J by 3 bases, 8 bases remained unmatched.

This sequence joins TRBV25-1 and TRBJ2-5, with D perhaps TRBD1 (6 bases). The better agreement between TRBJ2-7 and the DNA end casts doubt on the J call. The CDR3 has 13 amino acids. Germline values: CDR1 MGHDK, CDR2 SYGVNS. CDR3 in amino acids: CASSGTAYYEQYF. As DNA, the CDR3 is TGTGCCAGCAGTGGGACAGCCTACTACGAGCAGTACTTC.

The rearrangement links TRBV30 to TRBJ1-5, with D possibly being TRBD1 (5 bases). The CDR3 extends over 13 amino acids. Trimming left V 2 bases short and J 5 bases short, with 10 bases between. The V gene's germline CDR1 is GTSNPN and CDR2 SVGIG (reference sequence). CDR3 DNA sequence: TGTGCCTGGAGTATCGGAGGGGATCAGCCCCAGCATTTT. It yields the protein CAWSIGGDQPQHF.

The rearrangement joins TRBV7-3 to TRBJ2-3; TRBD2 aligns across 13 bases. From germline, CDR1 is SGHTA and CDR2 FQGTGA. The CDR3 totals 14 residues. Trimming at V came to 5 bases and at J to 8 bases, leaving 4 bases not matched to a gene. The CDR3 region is CASSHGTSGVTQYF. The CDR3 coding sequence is TGTGCCAGCAGCCACGGGACTAGCGGGGTTACGCAGTATTTT.